A single sample gave rise to the 17 T cell receptor beta chains below, sequenced in a study of T cells in Graves' hyperthyroidism and ophthalmopathy. Amplified TCR beta CDR3 regions derived from RNA transcripts. The TCR CDR3 was amplified in a first-round RT-PCR using the HTBI primer set. MiXCR, applied by TCRdb to the multiplex PCR reads, yields one record per CDR3 protein. The data show 250,000 to 300,000 distinct CDR3 sequences, about 18% seen once. The specimen sequenced was blood. The receptors come from an older woman with Graves' ophthalmopathy.

Ten or more counts support this clonotype. The rearrangement links TRBV19 to TRBJ1-1; 10 bases line up with TRBD1. In germline, CDR1 is LNHDA, CDR2 SQIVND (reference sequence). The CDR3 totals 15 residues. With V trimmed by 3 bases and J by 5 bases, 6 bases remained unmatched. The CDR3 is CASSIMGQGMTEAFF. CDR3 DNA sequence: TGTGCCAGTAGTATCATGGGACAGGGGATGACTGAAGCTTTCTTT.

This clonotype was detected a few times. This rearrangement joins TRBV5-6 to TRBJ2-1; D is tentatively TRBD1 or TRBD2 (5 bases each). Germline loops: CDR1 SGHDT, CDR2 YYEEEE. The CDR3 has 14 residues. Trimming took 4 bases from V and 3 from J, leaving 11 bases between them. CDR3 coding DNA: TGTGCCAGCAGCCGGGGACCAAACTACAATGAGCAGTTCTTC. This encodes CASSRGPNYNEQFF.

Many counts were recorded for this clonotype. V usage is TRBV2 and J usage is TRBJ2-3; D remains ambiguous. V lost 7 bases to trimming and J lost 1 base, with 6 bases between them. Germline CDR1 reads SNHLY; CDR2 reads FYNNEI. This CDR3 region has 12 residues. The CDR3 protein is CASNPRTDTQYF. The CDR3 region has the DNA TGTGCCAGCAACCCCCGCACAGATACGCAGTATTTT.

This clonotype was picked up a small number of times. The chain is built from TRBV15 and TRBJ2-5; unclear D gene. Germline loops: CDR1 LNHNV, CDR2 YYDKDF (reference sequence). The ends were cut back, 0 bases at V and 4 bases at J, with 6 bases in the middle. The length of the CDR3 is 13 residues. CDR3 sequence (DNA): TGTGCCACCAGCAGAGATAAGGCAGAGACCCAGTACTTC. Translation gives CATSRDKAETQYF.

This clonotype was found many times. The chain employs TRBV12-3 or TRBV12-4 and TRBJ1-5, with TRBD1 matching over 10 bases. V gave up 6 bases and J gave up 6 bases; unmatched junction bases: 8. The CDR3 is 15 amino acids. DNA for the CDR3: TGTGCCAGCAGAGATTCGGGACAGGGGATTCAGCCCCAGCATTTT. Its translation: CASRDSGQGIQPQHF.

This clonotype has ten or more counts. CDR3 protein: CASSPPAGGFGETQYF. The CDR3 DNA reads TGTGCCAGCTCACCTCCGGCAGGGGGTTTTGGAGAGACCCAGTACTTC. V gene TRBV18 combines with J gene TRBJ2-5; 7 nucleotides agree with TRBD1. CDR1 and CDR2 from the germline V gene are KGHSH and LQKENI. CDR3 length: 16 residues. Unmatched junction bases numbered 11, after V lost 3 bases and J lost 4 bases.

The V call is TRBV5-4, the J call TRBJ1-2; D is unclear. The V gene's germline CDR1 is SGHNT and CDR2 YYREEE (reference sequence). Trimming removed 0 bases at V and 6 bases at J, with 6 bases between. The CDR3 consists of 12 residues. The CDR3 loop is CASSLATDGYTF. CDR3 coding DNA: TGTGCCAGCAGCTTGGCTACCGATGGCTACACCTTC.

J is TRBJ1-1 and V is TRBV19, with D unclear. The CDR3 sequence is 13 residues long. V was shortened by 3 bases and J by 9 bases, with 14 bases between the two germline ends. The germline gives CDR1 LNHDA, CDR2 SQIVND (reference sequence). CDR3 protein: CASSIDPLSKAFF. As DNA, the CDR3 is TGTGCCAGTAGTATCGACCCCTTATCTAAAGCTTTCTTT.

There are many counts of this clonotype. The rearrangement uses TRBV3-1 and TRBJ2-3, with D possibly being TRBD1 (5 bases). V lost 1 base and J 2 bases, leaving 7 bases between the germline ends. The CDR3 is made up of 14 amino acids. Germline CDR1 and CDR2: LGHDT and YNNKEL (reference sequence). The CDR3 here is CASSQGTHTDTQYF. In nucleotides, the CDR3 is TGTGCCAGCAGCCAAGGGACACACACAGATACGCAGTATTTT.

This clonotype was counted ten times or more. The V call is TRBV18, the J call TRBJ2-3, with 12 bases fitting TRBD2. J was trimmed by 0 bases and V by 6 bases; bases with no gene match: 4. Per germline, CDR1 KGHSH and CDR2 LQKENI. This CDR3 is 16 amino acids long. The CDR3 region has the DNA TGTGCCAGCTCCCAAGGACTAGCGGGGAGCACAGATACGCAGTATTTT. Translated, it gives CASSQGLAGSTDTQYF. The complete variable domain, with remaining parts taken from reference TRBV18 and TRBJ2-3, reads NAGVMQNPRHLVRRRGQEARLRCSPMKGHSHVYWYRQLPEEGLKFMVYLQKENIIDESGMPKERFSAEFPKEGPSILRIQQVVRGDSAAYFCASSQGLAGSTDTQYFGPGTRLTVL.

This clonotype was seen at least ten times. This rearrangement joins TRBV5-5 to TRBJ1-1; D gene ambiguous. V lost 3 bases and J 1 base, leaving 7 bases between the germline ends. This CDR3 region has 13 residues. The germline gives CDR1 SGHKS, CDR2 YYEKEE (reference sequence). This CDR3 reads CASSYDPNTEAFF. CDR3 in DNA: TGTGCCAGCAGCTACGACCCGAACACTGAAGCTTTCTTT.

This clonotype was found a few times. The rearrangement uses TRBV6-5 and TRBJ2-3, with 7 bases lining up with TRBD2. CDR1 is MNHEY and CDR2 is SVGAGI in the germline V gene. Unmatched junction bases numbered 7, after V lost 1 base and J lost 6 bases. This CDR3 spans 15 amino acids. The CDR3 DNA is TGTGCCAGCAGTTACTGGGGGGGTCTGGCGGATACGCAGTATTTT. It translates to CASSYWGGLADTQYF.

This clonotype was recorded many times. This rearrangement joins TRBV6-2 or TRBV6-3 to TRBJ2-7, with D possibly being TRBD1 (6 bases). The germline CDR1 and CDR2 sequences are MNHEY and SVGEGT. The V end was cut by 4 bases, the J end by 0 bases, with 28 bases between. This CDR3 spans 20 amino acids. The CDR3 nucleotides read TGTGCCAGCAGTTCCCCCCGCGGACAGTTACGAGGCAGGAGCTCCTACGAGCAGTACTTC. This codes for CASSSPRGQLRGRSSYEQYF.

This clonotype was counted a single time. The chain joins TRBV7-2 to TRBJ2-7; 7 bases fit TRBD2. The CDR3 contains 19 residues. Germline V gene lookup returns CDR1 SGHTA and CDR2 FQGNSA. Germline trimming cut 2 bases from V and 3 bases from J; bases unmatched to any gene: 19. The CDR3 nucleotides are TGTGCCAGCAGCTTATCTTGGGAGGAGCTAAGGCGCGGGAGCTACGAGCAGTACTTC. This translates into CASSLSWEELRRGSYEQYF.

In this sample, this clonotype turned up once. The V gene is TRBV27, the J gene TRBJ1-6; no clear D gene. The V end lost 2 bases, the J end lost 10 bases, and 12 bases lay between the germline ends. Per germline, CDR1 MNHEY and CDR2 SMNVEV (reference sequence). The CDR3 is made up of 14 amino acids. The CDR3: CASSLGPRRSPLHF. CDR3 in DNA: TGTGCCAGCAGTTTAGGACCCCGGAGGTCACCCCTCCACTTT.

Only a few counts were recorded for this clonotype. Because it lacks the conserved phenylalanine or tryptophan at the end, this CDR3 is likely a read error. The genes are TRBV20-1 and TRBJ1-3, with D perhaps TRBD1 (5 bases). CDR1 and CDR2 from the germline V gene are DFQATT and SNEGSKA (reference sequence). Trimming pared 6 bases from V and 0 bases from J, leaving 15 bases between. The CDR3 has 15 residues. CDR3 nucleotide sequence: TGCAGTGCCACGAACGGGGGTAACTCTGGAAACACCATATATTCT. Protein product: CSATNGGNSGNTIYS.

This clonotype was detected many times. The V gene is TRBV2, the J gene TRBJ1-1; unclear D gene. The germline V gene encodes CDR1 SNHLY and CDR2 FYNNEI. V was cut by 8 bases and J by 2 bases, with 12 bases left in between. The CDR3 length is 13 residues. The CDR3 nucleotides read TGTGCCAGCGGGGAACAGCTCAACACTGAAGCTTTCTTT. Translated: CASGEQLNTEAFF.